Reported below is one T cell receptor beta chain. The data were taken from a study of T cell responses to AZD1222 COVID-19 vaccine. The data were produced by immunoSEQ multiplex PCR, yet TCRdb's version contains in-frame clones alone and is incomplete. The sample lists approximately 120,000 clones, about 90% seen once, with about 4% in the top ten. CDR1 SGHAT and CDR2 FQNNGV come from the germline V gene. CDR3 length: 13 amino acids. V dropped 0 bases and J dropped 5 bases, with 5 bases sitting between them. This material consisted of peripheral blood, taken 28 days after the second AZD1222 dose. This sequence was found in an adult who received the AZD1222 COVID-19 vaccine. The chain carries TRBV11-2 and TRBJ2-1; D uncertain. Written as DNA, the CDR3 is TGTGCCAGCAGCTTAGATCGCCACAATGAGCAGTTCTTC. It encodes CASSLDRHNEQFF. Supplemented by reference TRBV11-2 and TRBJ2-1, the full variable domain reads EAGVAQSPRYKIIEKRQSVAFWCNPISGHATLYWYQQILGQGPKLLIQFQNNGVVDDSQLPKDRFSAERLKGVDSTLKIQPAKLEDSAVYLCASSLDRHNEQFFGPGTRLTVL.